Presented here are 23 T cell receptor beta chains from one specimen sequenced in a study of blood T cells in healthy people across ages. For the second PCR, which ran for about 7 to 11 cycles, a sample-barcoded 5' primer and a J-beta primer mix were used. TCRdb re-called the 5' RACE reads with MiXCR, one entry per CDR3 protein. Here the sample spans around 620,000 distinct CDR3 sequences, 25% to 30% being singletons. The specimen sequenced was blood. These receptors came from a woman in her seventies in good health.

This clonotype showed up many times. The chain carries TRBV7-9 and TRBJ2-7; D remains ambiguous. CDR3 length: 15 amino acids. The germline V gene has CDR1 SEHNR and CDR2 FQNEAQ (reference sequence). Deletions cut 5 bases from V and 3 bases from J, with 17 bases between. DNA for the CDR3: TGTGCCAGCAGCGGGCGGATTGGCGCTAACTACGAGCAGTACTTC. This encodes CASSGRIGANYEQYF.

The chain carries TRBV12-3 or TRBV12-4 and TRBJ2-2, with D unresolved. The CDR3 runs to 15 residues. V was shortened by 6 bases and J by 6 bases, with 17 bases between the two germline ends. In nucleotides, the CDR3 is TGTGCCAGCAGCAGACCCCGCTCAAGTGCCGGGGAGCTGTTTTTT. Translation gives CASSRPRSSAGELFF.

V and J are TRBV24-1 and TRBJ1-2; TRBD1 matches at 9 bases. The V gene's germline CDR1 is KGHDR and CDR2 SFDVKD. V shed 3 bases and J 14 bases; nucleotides not matched to a gene: 6. This CDR3 has 12 residues. In DNA, the CDR3 is TGTGCCACCAGTGATCCCGGACAGGGGCTGACCTTC. Translating gives CATSDPGQGLTF.

This clonotype was detected only a few times. V and J are TRBV7-6 and TRBJ2-7; TRBD1 is a possible D gene (8 bases). Trimming shortened V by 5 bases and J by 2 bases, and 16 bases separated the two germline ends. Germline CDR1 is SGHVS and CDR2 is FNYEAQ. The CDR3 length is 15 residues. Here the CDR3 DNA reads TGTGCCAGCAGCCCTACAACAGGGGGGGCCTACGAGCAGTACTTC. It specifies CASSPTTGGAYEQYF. Combining the CDR3 with reference TRBV7-6 and TRBJ2-7 gives the whole variable domain GAGVSQSPRYKVTKRGQDVALRCDPISGHVSLYWYRQALGQGPEFLTYFNYEAQQDKSGLPNDRFSAERPEGSISTLTIQRTEQRDSAMYRCASSPTTGGAYEQYFGPGTRLTVT.

This sequence joins TRBV6-5 and TRBJ1-1; D possibly corresponds to TRBD1 (5 bases). Germline assignment: CDR1 MNHEY and CDR2 SVGAGI. CDR3 size: 15 residues. Trimming shortened V by 0 bases and J by 4 bases, and 12 bases separated the two germline ends. CDR3 sequence (DNA): TGTGCCAGCAGTTACTCAGGCAGGGTGGGCACTGAAGCTTTCTTT. Encoded protein: CASSYSGRVGTEAFF.

This chain uses TRBV12-3 or TRBV12-4 with TRBJ2-5, with D possibly matching TRBD2 (6 bases). The CDR3 loop spans 11 amino acids. Trimming took 8 bases from V and 7 from J, leaving 11 bases between them. CDR3 region: CASGLEGTQYF. The CDR3, as DNA: TGTGCCAGCGGTCTGGAGGGGACCCAGTACTTC.

The chain couples TRBV20-1 to TRBJ1-4; 8 bases are shared with TRBD1. The CDR3 loop spans 15 amino acids. In germline, CDR1 is DFQATT, CDR2 SNEGSKA (reference sequence). With V trimmed by 5 bases and J by 6 bases, 11 bases remained unmatched. The CDR3 is CSAEDRGRDHEKLFF. CDR3 coding DNA: TGCAGTGCTGAAGACAGGGGTCGGGACCATGAAAAACTGTTTTTT.

This chain links TRBV12-3 or TRBV12-4 with TRBJ1-2; D not certain. V lost 5 bases to trimming and J lost 3 bases, with 16 bases between them. This CDR3 has 15 residues. In DNA, the CDR3 is TGTGCCAGCAGTCGCTCGGGTGAAGCTCACTATGGCTACACCTTC. Residues: CASSRSGEAHYGYTF.

This clonotype was seen repeatedly, ten times or more. The CDR3: CAWSVLKGTEAFF. CDR3 nucleotide sequence: TGTGCCTGGAGTGTCCTGAAGGGCACTGAAGCTTTCTTT. The rearrangement joins TRBV30 to TRBJ1-1; D unresolved. The CDR3 sequence is 13 residues long. Trimming removed 0 bases at V and 4 bases at J, with 9 bases between. Germline V lookup: CDR1 GTSNPN, CDR2 SVGIG (reference sequence).

The V gene is TRBV5-1, the J gene TRBJ2-5; 8 nucleotides align to TRBD1. The J segment lost 2 bases and the V segment lost 0 bases, leaving 9 bases of the junction unmatched. The CDR3 is 17 residues long. The germline gives CDR1 SGHRS, CDR2 YFSETQ. The CDR3 nucleotides read TGCGCCAGCAGCTTGGGAGGCGACGGGACAGGACAAGAGACCCAGTACTTC. This encodes CASSLGGDGTGQETQYF. Full variable domain (missing parts from reference TRBV5-1 and TRBJ2-5): KAGVTQTPRYLIKTRGQQVTLSCSPISGHRSVSWYQQTPGQGLQFLFEYFSETQRNKGNFPGRFSGRQFSNSRSEMNVSTLELGDSALYLCASSLGGDGTGQETQYFGPGTRLLVL.

The V call is TRBV27, the J call TRBJ2-1, with D tentatively TRBD1 or TRBD2 (5 bases each). V was clipped by 6 bases and J by 2 bases, with 17 bases between them. Germline lookup yields CDR1 MNHEY and CDR2 SMNVEV (reference sequence). The CDR3 consists of 16 residues. In DNA, the CDR3 is TGTGCCAGCAGAGACGACCCGAGGGGAGCCTACAATGAGCAGTTCTTC. Translation: CASRDDPRGAYNEQFF.

This clonotype was detected only a few times. The gene calls are TRBV5-1 and TRBJ1-4, with D possibly matching TRBD1 (6 bases). Germline V gives CDR1 SGHRS, CDR2 YFSETQ. The CDR3 is 16 residues long. Deletions cut 7 bases from V and 8 bases from J, with 24 bases between. The CDR3 bases are TGCGCCAGCGGCTGGGGCGGTCAGGGGCAGGAAGAAAAACTGTTTTTT. This codes for CASGWGGQGQEEKLFF. Using reference TRBV5-1 and TRBJ1-4 for the parts outside the CDR3, the full variable domain is KAGVTQTPRYLIKTRGQQVTLSCSPISGHRSVSWYQQTPGQGLQFLFEYFSETQRNKGNFPGRFSGRQFSNSRSEMNVSTLELGDSALYLCASGWGGQGQEEKLFFGSGTQLSVL.

This clonotype was seen at least ten times. This chain connects TRBV14 to TRBJ1-1; D remains ambiguous. The CDR3 is 14 amino acids. Per the germline V gene, CDR1 is SGHDN and CDR2 is FVKESK. V shed 1 base and J shed 11 bases, with 17 bases lying between them. CDR3 bases: TGTGCCAGCAGCCAAGGATTCTCTGCGGCCAGGGCTTTCTTT. It yields the protein CASSQGFSAARAFF.

As regards this clonotype: Mismatch with germline at one junction end may stem from a read error. This sequence joins TRBV12-3 or TRBV12-4 and TRBJ2-3; D remains unclear. This CDR3 comprises 15 residues. The CDR3 spells CGSSFASLNTDTQYF. The CDR3 region has the DNA TGTGGCAGCAGTTTCGCGTCCTTAAACACAGATACGCAGTATTTT.

Concerning this clonotype itself: A read error may be the cause here, since a much bigger clone is one base away. This chain uses TRBV4-1 with TRBJ2-1; the match to TRBD1 covers 9 bases. V was pared by 1 base and J by 5 bases, with 6 bases of the junction left unmatched. Looked up from germline, CDR1 is MGHRA and CDR2 is YSYEKL. The CDR3 spans 16 residues. CDR3 DNA sequence: TGCGCCAGCAGCCAAGGAGGGGGGACAGGGAACAATGAGCAGTTCTTC. Encoded protein: CASSQGGGTGNNEQFF.

This sequence joins TRBV9 and TRBJ1-2, with D uncertain. The CDR3 contains 13 residues. V lost 0 bases and J lost 4, with 7 bases in between. Looked up from germline, CDR1 is SGDLS and CDR2 is YYNGEE. In DNA, the CDR3 is TGTGCCAGCAGCGTAGCGCGGGCCTATGGCTACACCTTC. Protein sequence: CASSVARAYGYTF.

On this clonotype itself: A read error may explain this, as a much larger clone is one base away. The rearrangement joins TRBV20-1 to TRBJ1-1, with D tentatively TRBD1 (6 bases). Germline CDR1 is DFQATT and CDR2 is SNEGSKA (reference sequence). Trimming took off 1 base at V and 6 bases at J, with 9 bases between the two ends. The CDR3 extends over 12 amino acids. The CDR3 DNA reads as TGCAGTGCTAGAGCAGGGGCCCCTGAAGCTTTCTTT. Its protein is CSARAGAPEAFF.

V and J are TRBV4-3 and TRBJ2-5, with 8 bases fitting TRBD2. This CDR3 spans 16 amino acids. V lost 0 bases, J lost 7 bases, and 10 bases stayed unmatched. Germline CDR1 LGHNA, CDR2 YSLEER. CDR3 sequence reads: CASSQDHAGGQGTQYF. CDR3 coding DNA: TGCGCCAGCAGCCAAGATCATGCGGGGGGCCAGGGGACCCAGTACTTC.

CDR3 sequence: CASSLHRDRGRDVEAFF. The CDR3 DNA is TGTGCCAGCAGCTTACACCGGGACAGGGGGCGCGACGTTGAAGCTTTCTTT. The chain joins TRBV13 to TRBJ1-1; 12 positions agree with TRBD1. CDR1 and CDR2 from the germline V gene are PRHDT and FYEKMQ (reference sequence). The CDR3 consists of 17 residues. Unmatched junction bases numbered 11, after V lost 2 bases and J lost 7 bases.

In nucleotides, the CDR3 is TGTGCCAGCAGTTACGGTCTACAGCTGAACACTGAAGCTTTCTTT. Its translation is CASSYGLQLNTEAFF. The rearrangement uses TRBV6-2 or TRBV6-3 and TRBJ1-1; D ambiguous. V was cut by 2 bases and J by 0 bases, with 10 bases left in between. The CDR3 is 15 amino acids. The germline CDR1 and CDR2 sequences are MNHEY and SVGEGT.

This clonotype was seen more than once but under ten times. The rearrangement joins TRBV3-1 to TRBJ2-3; perhaps D is TRBD1 or TRBD2 (5 bases each). V lost 2 bases and J lost 2, with 14 bases in between. The CDR3 sequence is 16 residues long. Germline V gene data show CDR1 as LGHDT and CDR2 as YNNKEL (reference sequence). The CDR3 nucleotides are TGTGCCAGCAGCCAACATCCGGGACGTTCCACAGATACGCAGTATTTT. Its protein is CASSQHPGRSTDTQYF.

CDR3 loop: CASSLQLEGKLFF. The CDR3 region has the DNA TGTGCCAGCAGCCTGCAGTTGGAAGGAAAACTGTTTTTT. V gene TRBV7-9 combines with J gene TRBJ1-4; no clear D gene. The germline CDR1 and CDR2 sequences are SEHNR and FQNEAQ (reference sequence). Deletions cut 5 bases from V and 10 bases from J, with 14 bases between. This CDR3 region has 13 residues.

This clonotype showed up just a few times. The J gene is TRBJ2-5, the V gene TRBV5-6; no clear D gene. The closer fit of TRBJ2-1 to the DNA end suggests the J call may be wrong. The CDR3 covers 12 residues. The germline V gene encodes CDR1 SGHDT and CDR2 YYEEEE. CDR3 sequence: CASSLADTAQFF. The DNA of the CDR3 is TGTGCCAGCAGCTTGGCCGACACGGCCCAGTTCTTC.